Below, 25 T cell receptor beta chains from the same sample are listed, as sequenced in a study of shared clonotypes between healthy human individuals. Sequencing was performed with immunoSEQ multiplex PCR; in TCRdb, only in-frame clones are kept and a portion is missing. The data hold under 1,100,000 clones, with about 77% observed a single time. The sample was memory CD4+ T cells sorted from blood. Subset reported: CD45RA-negative fraction. All receptors derive from a man aged 18 to 30 in good health.

This clone was detected once. The V call is TRBV10-3, the J call TRBJ2-7; D might be TRBD2 (6 bases). CDR1 and CDR2 from the germline V gene are ENHRY and SYGVKD. Trimming cost V 5 bases and J 2 bases, with 13 bases left between them. The CDR3 extends over 14 amino acids. The CDR3 sequence is CAISLADTAYEQYF. DNA of the CDR3: TGTGCCATCAGTTTAGCGGACACAGCCTACGAGCAGTACTTC.

The chain employs TRBV6-5 and TRBJ2-5; D may be TRBD1 (6 bases). The J call may be mistaken, given a closer DNA end match to TRBJ2-7. The CDR3 extends over 14 amino acids. CDR1 is MNHEY, CDR2 SVGAGI, per germline. CDR3 sequence (DNA): TGTGCCAGCAGTTACACACAGGGCCCCTACGAGCAGTACTTC. This encodes CASSYTQGPYEQYF.

The chain uses TRBV2 and TRBJ2-7; 10 bases align to TRBD1. Per germline, CDR1 SNHLY and CDR2 FYNNEI. V lost 6 bases to trimming and J lost 0 bases; unmatched junction nucleotides: 5. This CDR3 comprises 15 residues. The CDR3 loop is CASREDRGFSYEQYF. DNA of the CDR3: TGTGCCAGCAGAGAGGACAGGGGGTTCTCCTACGAGCAGTACTTC. The entire variable domain, with the rest obtained from reference TRBV2 and TRBJ2-7, is as follows: EPEVTQTPSHQVTQMGQEVILRCVPISNHLYFYWYRQILGQKVEFLVSFYNNEISEKSEIFDDQFSVERPDGSNFTLKIRSTKLEDSAMYFCASREDRGFSYEQYFGPGTRLTVT.

The chain combines TRBV30 with TRBJ1-5, with D uncertain. This CDR3 is built from 13 residues. V was clipped by 3 bases and J by 7 bases, with 13 bases between them. Germline CDR1 and CDR2: GTSNPN and SVGIG (reference sequence). CDR3 DNA sequence: TGTGCCTGGAGCCGGGCCCCTGGGCAGCCCCAGCATTTT. Its protein product is CAWSRAPGQPQHF.

This chain links TRBV4-3 with TRBJ2-2; maybe TRBD2 (6 bases). The CDR3 runs 14 residues. Germline CDR1 and CDR2: LGHNA and YSLEER. V lost 1 base and J lost 6, with 9 bases in between. Written as DNA, the CDR3 is TGCGCCAGCAGCCAAGGGGGGACTGCCGGGGAGCTGTTTTTT. Amino acid sequence: CASSQGGTAGELFF.

The chain employs TRBV10-3 and TRBJ2-7; the match to TRBD2 covers 8 bases. The V gene's germline CDR1 is ENHRY and CDR2 SYGVKD. The V segment lost 6 bases and the J segment 8 bases; nucleotides outside the gene matches: 9. This CDR3 region has 13 residues. DNA for the CDR3: TGTGCCATCAGCACGGGAGGGCCGAGCCAGCAGTACTTC. Its protein product is CAISTGGPSQQYF.

As to this clone: Additional DNA sequences in this sample encode the identical CDR3. The V and J genes are TRBV5-6 and TRBJ2-2; perhaps TRBD2 as D (5 bases). CDR3 length equals 14 residues. Germline V CDR1 and CDR2: SGHDT, YYEEEE. The V gene lost 2 bases and the J gene lost 2 bases, with 7 bases spanning the gap. The CDR3 DNA follows: TGTGCCAGCAGCTTAGGACTTAACACCGGGGAGCTGTTTTTT. Translating gives CASSLGLNTGELFF.

This clone was recorded once. This chain joins TRBV11-3 and TRBJ2-3; 7 nucleotides agree with TRBD2. V lost 1 base and J lost 6; bases outside the gene matches: 16. The germline CDR1 and CDR2 sequences are SGHNT and YENEEA. The length of the CDR3 is 18 residues. CDR3 in amino acids: CASSLGVLAGASSDTQYF. CDR3 nucleotides: TGTGCCAGCAGCTTAGGGGTTCTGGCGGGAGCGTCGTCGGATACGCAGTATTTT.

In this sample, this clone turned up once. This chain joins TRBV23-1 and TRBJ2-3; possible D gene TRBD1, 6 bases. TRBV23-1 has ORF status, its function being uncertain. CDR3 length: 16 residues. V lost 1 base to trimming and J lost 3 bases, with 14 bases between them. The CDR3 is CASSQYWGRLTDTQYF. The CDR3 DNA sequence: TGCGCCAGCAGTCAATACTGGGGGCGTCTGACAGATACGCAGTATTTT.

This clone was found a few times. Other DNA sequences in this specimen translate into the identical CDR3. The chain carries TRBV9 and TRBJ2-5; D may be TRBD2 (5 bases). The CDR3 totals 15 residues. Trimming stripped 0 bases from V and 2 bases from J, with 11 bases between. Germline V gene lookup returns CDR1 SGDLS and CDR2 YYNGEE. The CDR3 here is CASSVGGSAQETQYF. CDR3 nucleotides: TGTGCCAGCAGCGTAGGAGGGAGCGCTCAAGAGACCCAGTACTTC.

The chain couples TRBV5-5 to TRBJ1-5; 7 bases align to TRBD1. After removal of 1 base from V and 4 bases from J, the junction contained 5 bases not matched to a gene. Germline CDR1 reads SGHKS; CDR2 reads YYEKEE (reference sequence). The CDR3 has 15 amino acids. CDR3 DNA: TGTGCCAGCAGCTTGCTCGCAGGGGGAAATCAGCCCCAGCATTTT. This gives the protein CASSLLAGGNQPQHF.

The genes are TRBV11-2 and TRBJ2-1; no clear D. The CDR3 extends over 13 amino acids. V lost 6 bases to trimming and J lost 4 bases, with 10 bases between them. From germline, CDR1 is SGHAT and CDR2 FQNNGV. CDR3 nucleotide sequence: TGTGCCAGCAGGACATCGCGGTACAATGAGCAGTTCTTC. As protein: CASRTSRYNEQFF.

A single count supports this clone. V and J are TRBV15 and TRBJ1-4; D unresolved. The CDR3 is made up of 16 amino acids. The V and J ends lost 3 bases and 0 bases respectively, with 11 bases between them. In germline, CDR1 is LNHNV, CDR2 YYDKDF (reference sequence). CDR3 DNA: TGTGCCACCAGCAGGCGCTTTGGGCCAACTAATGAAAAACTGTTTTTT. Amino acids: CATSRRFGPTNEKLFF.

This clone was seen a handful of times. The V gene is TRBV7-9, the J gene TRBJ1-1; no clear D. CDR1 is SEHNR, CDR2 FQNEAQ, per germline (reference sequence). The CDR3 is 13 amino acids. V gave up 10 bases and J gave up 0 bases, with 12 bases separating them. The chain's CDR3 is CATPEGMNTEAFF. The CDR3 DNA sequence: TGTGCCACACCCGAGGGCATGAACACTGAAGCTTTCTTT.

The V gene is TRBV11-2, the J gene TRBJ2-3; 12 positions agree with TRBD1. Per the germline V gene, CDR1 is SGHAT and CDR2 is FQNNGV. CDR3 length equals 16 residues. Trimming removed 5 bases from V and 1 base from J; junction bases left unmatched: 4. CDR3 sequence (DNA): TGTGCCAGCAGCCCTCGGGACAGGGGGCGCACAGATACGCAGTATTTT. Protein: CASSPRDRGRTDTQYF.

The chain links TRBV18 to TRBJ2-3; D is uncertain. This CDR3 is built from 12 residues. V was clipped by 2 bases and J by 5 bases, with 5 bases between them. Germline loops: CDR1 KGHSH, CDR2 LQKENI. The DNA for the CDR3 is TGTGCCAGCTCACCATATCAAGATACGCAGTATTTT. This sequence encodes CASSPYQDTQYF.

This chain connects TRBV10-3 to TRBJ1-1; no definite D call. The CDR3 contains 13 residues. Germline V gene lookup returns CDR1 ENHRY and CDR2 SYGVKD. Trimming shortened V by 11 bases and J by 5 bases, and 18 bases separated the two germline ends. The DNA for the CDR3 is TGTGCCGTCCGCCGGACGGAGTATACTGAAGCTTTCTTT. It yields the protein CAVRRTEYTEAFF.

The V call is TRBV7-9, the J call TRBJ2-3; 11 bases align to TRBD2. There are 14 residues in the CDR3. Germline values: CDR1 SEHNR, CDR2 FQNEAQ (reference sequence). After removal of 2 bases from V and 8 bases from J, the junction contained 3 bases not matched to a gene. DNA of the CDR3: TGTGCCAGCAGCTTACCCGGGACTAGCGGTACGCAGTATTTT. It is translated as CASSLPGTSGTQYF.

This chain uses TRBV5-4 with TRBJ2-7, with D perhaps TRBD1 or TRBD2 (5 bases each). Germline CDR1 is SGHNT and CDR2 is YYREEE (reference sequence). The CDR3 covers 15 residues. The V and J ends lost 1 base and 0 bases respectively, with 11 bases between them. As DNA, the CDR3 is TGTGCCAGCAGCTTGCGGCAGGGACGCTCCTACGAGCAGTACTTC. Amino acids: CASSLRQGRSYEQYF.

With regard to this clone: Other DNA sequences in the same sample also yield this CDR3. The genes are TRBV6-1 and TRBJ1-5; D uncertain. Deletions cut 7 bases from V and 0 bases from J, with 7 bases between. Looked up from germline, CDR1 is MNHNS and CDR2 is SASEGT. The CDR3 is 13 residues long. The CDR3 DNA sequence: TGTGCCAGCACAAGAGATAGCAATCAGCCCCAGCATTTT. This sequence encodes CASTRDSNQPQHF.

Worth noting for this clone: Other DNA sequences within the sample encode an identical CDR3. The chain employs TRBV20-1 and TRBJ2-3; D is unresolved. Deletions cut 3 bases from V and 5 bases from J, with 6 bases between. Germline-derived CDR1 and CDR2 are DFQATT and SNEGSKA (reference sequence). This CDR3 has 11 amino acids. The CDR3 DNA reads TGCAGTGCTAGGGTGGTAGATACGCAGTATTTT. Translated: CSARVVDTQYF.

This chain uses TRBV15 with TRBJ2-5; D is possibly TRBD2 (7 bases). Between the trimmed V and J ends, which lost 1 base and 2 bases, there was a span of 20 bases. CDR3 length: 18 amino acids. Germline V CDR1 and CDR2: LNHNV, YYDKDF (reference sequence). The chain's CDR3 is CATSRVLLGGALQETQYF. CDR3 coding DNA: TGTGCCACCAGCAGAGTGCTTCTTGGGGGGGCTTTGCAAGAGACCCAGTACTTC.

This rearrangement joins TRBV5-5 to TRBJ2-7; TRBD2 is a possible D gene (6 bases). V lost 0 bases, J lost 4 bases, and 14 bases lay in between. Germline V gives CDR1 SGHKS, CDR2 YYEKEE (reference sequence). The CDR3 contains 15 residues. The CDR3 spells CASSLGPAGTYEQYF. The DNA of the CDR3 is TGTGCCAGCAGCTTGGGTCCGGCAGGGACTTACGAGCAGTACTTC.

This clone was counted a few times. This chain uses TRBV5-1 with TRBJ2-5; weak D call: TRBD1 (6 bases). The CDR3 length is 15 residues. Between the trimmed V and J ends, which lost 2 bases and 4 bases, there was a span of 15 bases. CDR1 and CDR2 from the germline V gene are SGHRS and YFSETQ. CDR3 region: CASSFDTPRGETQYF. The CDR3 region has the DNA TGCGCCAGCAGCTTCGACACCCCCAGGGGAGAGACCCAGTACTTC.

In this sample, this clone turned up a few times. The V gene is TRBV2, the J gene TRBJ2-2; D may be TRBD1 or TRBD2 (5 bases each). CDR1 and CDR2 (germline): SNHLY, FYNNEI. Trimming removed 6 bases from V and 6 bases from J, with 14 bases in between. This CDR3 contains 14 residues. This chain's CDR3 is CASRPGREAGELFF. CDR3 in DNA: TGTGCCAGCAGGCCGGGACGCGAGGCCGGGGAGCTGTTTTTT.